The present T cell receptor beta chain was sequenced within a study of spatial heterogeneity in lung cancer. General study points: Tumors with more nonsynonymous mutations had more expanded intratumoral alpha and beta TCRs.

Specified time point: sample taken at primary tumor resection. In its sample, this clonotype ranks as medium-sized. No antigen is known for it. One end of the junction does not line up with germline, which may come from a read error. CDR1 is SGHKS and CDR2 is YYEKEE in the germline V gene (reference sequence). There are 14 residues in the CDR3. TCRdb ran MiXCR on the 5' RACE reads and lists one entry per CDR3 protein. The sample consists of fewer than 4,000 distinct CDR3 sequences, approximately 6.2% of them appearing once. The sequence came from a female donor with early-stage non-small cell lung cancer. The gene calls are TRBV5-5 and TRBJ1-3; D is unclear. The sample in question was lung tumor tissue, obtained at surgery. CDR3 in amino acids: CASSLVGSSPGVLF. The CDR3 DNA sequence: TGTGCCAGCAGCTTGGTAGGGAGCTCACCCGGCGTCCTATTT.